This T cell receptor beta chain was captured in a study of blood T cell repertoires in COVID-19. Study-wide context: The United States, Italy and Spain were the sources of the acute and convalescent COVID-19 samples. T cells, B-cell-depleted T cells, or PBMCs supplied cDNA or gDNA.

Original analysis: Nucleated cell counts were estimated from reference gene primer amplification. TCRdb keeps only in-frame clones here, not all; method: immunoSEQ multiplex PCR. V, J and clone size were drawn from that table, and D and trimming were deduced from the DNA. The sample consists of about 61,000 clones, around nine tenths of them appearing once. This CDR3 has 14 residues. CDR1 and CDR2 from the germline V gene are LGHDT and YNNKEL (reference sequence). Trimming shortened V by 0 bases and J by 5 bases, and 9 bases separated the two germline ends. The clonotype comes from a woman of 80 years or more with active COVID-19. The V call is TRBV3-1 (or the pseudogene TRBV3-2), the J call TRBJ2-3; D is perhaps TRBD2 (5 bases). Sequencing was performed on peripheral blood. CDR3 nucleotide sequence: TGTGCCAGCAGCCAAGAGCTAGCTTTAGATACGCAGTATTTT. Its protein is CASSQELALDTQYF.